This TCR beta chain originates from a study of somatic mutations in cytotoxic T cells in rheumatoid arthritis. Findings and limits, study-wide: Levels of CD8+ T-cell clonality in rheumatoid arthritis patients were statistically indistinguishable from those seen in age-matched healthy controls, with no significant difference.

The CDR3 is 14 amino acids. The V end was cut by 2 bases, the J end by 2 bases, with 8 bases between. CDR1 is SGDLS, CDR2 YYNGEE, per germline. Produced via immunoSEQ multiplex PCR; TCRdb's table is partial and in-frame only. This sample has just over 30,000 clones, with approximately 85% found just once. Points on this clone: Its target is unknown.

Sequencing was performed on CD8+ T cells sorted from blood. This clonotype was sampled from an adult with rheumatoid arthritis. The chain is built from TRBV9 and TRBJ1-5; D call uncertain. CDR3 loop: CASSVYLGNQPQHF. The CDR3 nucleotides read TGTGCCAGCAGCGTTTACTTGGGCAATCAGCCCCAGCATTTT.